This T cell receptor beta chain was captured in a study of response to subunit inactivated influenza vaccine. The CDR3 has 15 residues. The ends were cut back, 3 bases at V and 1 base at J, with 15 bases in the middle. Germline V gene data show CDR1 as DFQATT and CDR2 as SNEGSKA (reference sequence). A word on this clonotype: Its target is not known.

Overall study results and limits: Every seasonal influenza vaccination brings in few new T cells, the authors suggested.

TCRdb re-derived calls from the RT-PCR reads in MiXCR, one entry per CDR3 protein. The sample lists fewer than 350,000 distinct CDR3 sequences, just over 20% occurring once. This TCR came from a man aged 50 to 69 who received an inactivated influenza vaccine. The sample in question was PBMCs from blood, obtained roughly 20 months after vaccination. The chain uses TRBV20-1 and TRBJ1-1, with D possibly being TRBD1 (5 bases). CDR3 nucleotide sequence: TGCAGTGCTAGTGGCTCGGCAGGGACGAACACTGAAGCTTTCTTT. Translating gives CSASGSAGTNTEAFF.